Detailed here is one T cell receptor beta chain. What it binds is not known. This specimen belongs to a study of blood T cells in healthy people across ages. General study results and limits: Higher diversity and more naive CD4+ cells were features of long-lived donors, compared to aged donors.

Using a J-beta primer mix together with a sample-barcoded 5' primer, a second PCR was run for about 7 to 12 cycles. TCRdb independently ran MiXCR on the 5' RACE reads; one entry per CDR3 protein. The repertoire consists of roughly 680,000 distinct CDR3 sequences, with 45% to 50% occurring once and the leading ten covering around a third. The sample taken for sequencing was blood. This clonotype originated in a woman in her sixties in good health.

CDR3 DNA: TGTGCCAGCAGCCGGACAGGGAGTGGGGAGACCCAGTACTTC. The encoded protein is CASSRTGSGETQYF. The rearrangement joins TRBV9 to TRBJ2-5, with 8 positions matching TRBD1. Germline V gives CDR1 SGDLS, CDR2 YYNGEE. The junction had 7 bases not matched to a gene; V was cut back by 4 bases and J by 5 bases. This CDR3 is built from 14 residues.